This TCR beta chain originates from a study of shared clonotypes between healthy human individuals. Overall study context: Donors consisted of a couple of women and a few men between 18 and 49. Study results and limitations: Clonotype sharing across a few donors was observed for about 5.2% of naive CD4 clonotypes.

A deep-level run was used for the assay. TCRdb's table, derived via immunoSEQ multiplex PCR, lists solely in-frame clones and lacks some. The sample records roughly 2.2 million clones, approximately 95% being singletons. In its sample, this clone was seen once. Its specificity is unknown. Negatively enriched CD4+ T cells were divided by CD45RA into naive and memory. Source material: naive CD4+ T cells from PBMCs. Subset here: CD45RA+ positively selected. This clonotype was obtained from a man aged 18-30 years in good health. Some clones in this sample may be carry-over from other donors' samples.

The CDR3 DNA follows: TGTGCCAGCAGCCAAGATCCTCTAAGGGGAAACTACGAGCAGTACTTC. This sequence encodes CASSQDPLRGNYEQYF. The V and J genes are TRBV4-2 and TRBJ2-7, with a weak D call TRBD1 (5 bases). Trimming pared 0 bases from V and 3 bases from J, leaving 15 bases between. The CDR3 length is 16 residues. Germline CDR1 LGHNA, CDR2 YNFKEQ.